Listed below are T cell receptor beta chains from one sample, sequenced in a study of blood T cell repertoires in COVID-19. Profiled with immunoSEQ multiplex PCR; TCRdb holds only in-frame clones, not every one. Seen here are about 270,000 clones, more than 70% observed once, and the top ten hold approximately 6%. The material sequenced was peripheral blood. Source of these receptors: a woman older than 75 with COVID-19, enrolled during active disease. The CDR3 runs from the conserved cysteine through the conserved F or W. D genes are given only for firm matches. Only some rows state a clone size, as once, few, many or a class for expanded clones.

D gene: TRBD1
V gene: TRBV6-2/TRBV6-3
clone size: -
J gene: TRBJ2-1
CDR3 protein: CASSPQGFTYNEQFF
CDR3 DNA: TGTGCCAGCAGTCCACAGGGGTTCACCTACAATGAGCAGTTCTTC

D gene: -
V gene: TRBV10-3
clone size: -
J gene: TRBJ2-2
CDR3 protein: CAISGGQGRANTGELFF
CDR3 DNA: TGTGCCATCAGTGGCGGCCAGGGGCGGGCGAACACCGGGGAGCTGTTTTTT

D gene: -
V gene: TRBV7-6
clone size: -
J gene: TRBJ2-1
CDR3 protein: CASSFANFPYNEQFF
CDR3 DNA: TGTGCCAGCAGCTTTGCTAATTTCCCCTACAATGAGCAGTTCTTC

D gene: -
V gene: TRBV10-3
clone size: -
J gene: TRBJ1-1
CDR3 protein: CAISNRDMERTEAFF
CDR3 DNA: TGTGCCATCAGCAACAGGGATATGGAGAGAACTGAAGCTTTCTTT

D gene: -
V gene: TRBV5-5
clone size: once
J gene: TRBJ2-1
CDR3 protein: CASSSRDAEQFF
CDR3 DNA: TGTGCCAGCAGCTCCAGGGATGCTGAGCAGTTCTTC

D gene: -
V gene: TRBV5-1
clone size: -
J gene: TRBJ1-2
CDR3 protein: CASSLNPSGANYGYTF
CDR3 DNA: TGCGCCAGCAGCCTTAACCCCTCGGGTGCCAACTATGGCTACACCTTC

D gene: -
V gene: TRBV3-1/TRBV3-2
clone size: -
J gene: TRBJ1-5
CDR3 protein: CASSQGVGLGNQPQHF
CDR3 DNA: TGTGCCAGCAGCCAAGGTGTCGGGTTGGGCAATCAGCCCCAGCATTTT

D gene: -
V gene: TRBV6-6
clone size: -
J gene: TRBJ1-2
CDR3 protein: CASIVRYNYGYTF
CDR3 DNA: TGTGCCAGCATCGTACGGTATAACTATGGCTACACCTTC

D gene: TRBD1
V gene: TRBV9
clone size: -
J gene: TRBJ1-2
CDR3 protein: CASSVSKSRDRISNYGYTF
CDR3 DNA: TGTGCCAGCAGCGTTTCCAAGTCCCGGGACAGGATTAGTAACTATGGCTACACCTTC

D gene: TRBD1
V gene: TRBV11-2
clone size: -
J gene: TRBJ2-5
CDR3 protein: CASSQGTVQETQYF
CDR3 DNA: TGTGCCAGCAGCCAAGGGACAGTCCAAGAGACCCAGTACTTC

D gene: -
V gene: TRBV2
clone size: -
J gene: TRBJ2-3
CDR3 protein: CASSATSSRTDTQYF
CDR3 DNA: TGTGCCAGCAGTGCTACTAGCAGCCGCACAGATACGCAGTATTTT

D gene: -
V gene: TRBV28
clone size: -
J gene: TRBJ2-1
CDR3 protein: CASSLKFPVEQFF
CDR3 DNA: TGTGCCAGCAGTTTAAAATTTCCAGTGGAGCAGTTCTTC

D gene: -
V gene: TRBV7-2
clone size: -
J gene: TRBJ1-5
CDR3 protein: CASNAGGEGYQPQHF
CDR3 DNA: TGTGCCAGCAACGCGGGTGGGGAGGGCTATCAGCCCCAGCATTTT

D gene: TRBD2
V gene: TRBV6-4
clone size: -
J gene: TRBJ2-3
CDR3 protein: CASSDGAGADTQYF
CDR3 DNA: TGTGCCAGCAGTGACGGAGCGGGGGCAGATACGCAGTATTTT

D gene: TRBD1
V gene: TRBV5-1
clone size: -
J gene: TRBJ1-2
CDR3 protein: CASSLRGHGDGYTF
CDR3 DNA: TGCGCCAGCAGCTTGAGGGGGCACGGGGATGGCTACACCTTC

D gene: TRBD1
V gene: TRBV7-2
clone size: -
J gene: TRBJ1-4
CDR3 protein: CASSLGGGLNEKLFF
CDR3 DNA: TGTGCCAGCAGCTTAGGAGGGGGCCTCAATGAAAAACTGTTTTTT

D gene: TRBD1
V gene: TRBV28
clone size: -
J gene: TRBJ1-5
CDR3 protein: CASNLQGARQPQHF
CDR3 DNA: TGTGCCAGCAACCTACAGGGGGCGCGGCAGCCCCAGCATTTT

D gene: TRBD1
V gene: TRBV19
clone size: -
J gene: TRBJ1-6
CDR3 protein: CASSIGTVNNSPLHF
CDR3 DNA: TGTGCCAGTAGTATTGGGACAGTTAATAATTCACCCCTCCACTTT

D gene: -
V gene: TRBV12-3/TRBV12-4
clone size: -
J gene: TRBJ2-7
CDR3 protein: CASSLLGTGEQYF
CDR3 DNA: TGTGCCAGCAGTTTACTAGGTACGGGCGAGCAGTACTTC

D gene: TRBD1
V gene: TRBV6-5
clone size: -
J gene: TRBJ1-5
CDR3 protein: CASRGSGGGQPQHF
CDR3 DNA: TGTGCCAGCAGAGGTTCAGGGGGCGGCCAGCCCCAGCATTTT

D gene: -
V gene: TRBV5-1
clone size: -
J gene: TRBJ1-1
CDR3 protein: CASSSSGGTEAFF
CDR3 DNA: TGCGCCAGCAGCAGCTCGGGGGGCACTGAAGCTTTCTTT

D gene: -
V gene: TRBV2
clone size: -
J gene: TRBJ1-5
CDR3 protein: CAGRRDSNQPQHF
CDR3 DNA: TGTGCCGGCCGGAGGGACAGCAATCAGCCCCAGCATTTT

D gene: TRBD1
V gene: TRBV5-1
clone size: few
J gene: TRBJ1-1
CDR3 protein: CASSPEGTGYSFF
CDR3 DNA: TGCGCCAGCAGCCCCGAGGGGACAGGGTACTCTTTCTTT

D gene: TRBD1
V gene: TRBV5-5
clone size: -
J gene: TRBJ1-2
CDR3 protein: CASSRGQGGGYTF
CDR3 DNA: TGTGCCAGCAGCCGAGGACAGGGTGGCGGCTACACCTTC

D gene: -
V gene: TRBV2
clone size: -
J gene: TRBJ1-6
CDR3 protein: CASRRTVLDSPLHF
CDR3 DNA: TGTGCCAGCAGGCGGACAGTTTTGGATTCACCCCTCCACTTT

D gene: -
V gene: TRBV6-6
clone size: -
J gene: TRBJ2-2
CDR3 protein: CASNLGTTNTGELFF
CDR3 DNA: TGTGCCAGCAACCTCGGGACAACGAACACCGGGGAGCTGTTTTTT

D gene: -
V gene: TRBV2
clone size: -
J gene: TRBJ2-5
CDR3 protein: CASSDRDNQETQYF
CDR3 DNA: TGTGCCAGCAGTGACAGGGACAACCAAGAGACCCAGTACTTC

D gene: -
V gene: TRBV24-1
clone size: -
J gene: TRBJ1-2
CDR3 protein: CATSDLGTSYGYTF
CDR3 DNA: TGTGCCACCAGTGATTTAGGGACATCCTATGGCTACACCTTC

D gene: TRBD1
V gene: TRBV30
clone size: few
J gene: TRBJ1-1
CDR3 protein: CAWDPVGQGSQAFF
CDR3 DNA: TGTGCCTGGGACCCGGTGGGACAGGGGTCTCAAGCTTTCTTT

D gene: -
V gene: TRBV6-6
clone size: -
J gene: TRBJ1-5
CDR3 protein: CASSRTGLFGVGNQPQHF
CDR3 DNA: TGTGCCAGCAGTCGAACAGGGTTATTCGGGGTCGGAAATCAGCCCCAGCATTTT

D gene: TRBD1
V gene: TRBV28
clone size: -
J gene: TRBJ1-3
CDR3 protein: CASSPGQAMHTIYF
CDR3 DNA: TGTGCCAGCAGCCCCGGACAGGCGATGCACACCATATATTTT

D gene: -
V gene: TRBV7-2
clone size: -
J gene: TRBJ1-5
CDR3 protein: CASSLVEGVQPQHF
CDR3 DNA: TGTGCCAGCAGCTTAGTGGAGGGTGTGCAGCCCCAGCATTTT

D gene: TRBD2
V gene: TRBV18
clone size: -
J gene: TRBJ2-3
CDR3 protein: CASSPPGLAGTDTQYF
CDR3 DNA: TGTGCCAGCTCACCACCGGGACTAGCGGGCACAGATACGCAGTATTTT

D gene: TRBD1
V gene: TRBV3-1/TRBV3-2
clone size: few
J gene: TRBJ1-4
CDR3 protein: CASSQEGLLSRTGKLFF
CDR3 DNA: TGTGCCAGCAGCCAAGAAGGGTTGCTGTCCCGGACAGGGAAACTGTTTTTT

D gene: -
V gene: TRBV19
clone size: -
J gene: TRBJ1-1
CDR3 protein: CASSPWTVNEAFF
CDR3 DNA: TGTGCCAGTAGTCCCTGGACAGTGAACGAAGCTTTCTTT

D gene: -
V gene: TRBV5-5
clone size: -
J gene: TRBJ1-5
CDR3 protein: CASSSAGINQPQHF
CDR3 DNA: TGTGCCAGCAGCTCCGCGGGCATCAATCAGCCCCAGCATTTT

D gene: TRBD2
V gene: TRBV3-1/TRBV3-2
clone size: -
J gene: TRBJ2-5
CDR3 protein: CASTQTSGAQETQYF
CDR3 DNA: TGTGCCAGCACCCAGACTAGCGGGGCCCAAGAGACCCAGTACTTC

D gene: -
V gene: TRBV29-1
clone size: -
J gene: TRBJ1-2
CDR3 protein: CSVEDPGEGNISTRVDGYTF
CDR3 DNA: TGCAGCGTTGAAGACCCAGGGGAGGGGAATATTAGCACCCGAGTGGATGGCTACACCTTC

D gene: TRBD1
V gene: TRBV5-6
clone size: -
J gene: TRBJ2-5
CDR3 protein: CASSSPGQGAVTQYF
CDR3 DNA: TGTGCCAGCAGCTCTCCGGGACAGGGGGCGGTGACCCAGTACTTC

D gene: TRBD1
V gene: TRBV15
clone size: -
J gene: TRBJ1-4
CDR3 protein: CATSRGQGEEEKLFF
CDR3 DNA: TGTGCCACCAGCAGAGGGCAGGGGGAGGAGGAAAAACTGTTTTTT

D gene: TRBD1
V gene: TRBV30
clone size: -
J gene: TRBJ2-4
CDR3 protein: CAWAPRDRGQSRKIF
CDR3 DNA: TGTGCCTGGGCCCCCCGGGACAGGGGGCAAAGCCGTAAGATCTTC

D gene: TRBD1
V gene: TRBV6-5
clone size: -
J gene: TRBJ1-1
CDR3 protein: CASSRQGRAAEAFF
CDR3 DNA: TGTGCCAGCAGTCGACAGGGACGGGCCGCTGAAGCTTTCTTT

D gene: TRBD1
V gene: TRBV5-1
clone size: -
J gene: TRBJ1-1
CDR3 protein: CASSLYSQGGNTEAFF
CDR3 DNA: TGCGCCAGCAGCTTATACTCACAGGGGGGGAACACTGAAGCTTTCTTT

D gene: -
V gene: TRBV30
clone size: -
J gene: TRBJ2-4
CDR3 protein: CAWSPPLAKNIQYF
CDR3 DNA: TGTGCCTGGAGCCCTCCTTTAGCCAAAAACATTCAGTACTTC

D gene: -
V gene: TRBV10-2
clone size: -
J gene: TRBJ1-5
CDR3 protein: CASSLTGNQPQHF
CDR3 DNA: TGCGCCAGCAGTCTTACAGGAAATCAGCCCCAGCATTTT

D gene: -
V gene: TRBV28
clone size: -
J gene: TRBJ1-2
CDR3 protein: CASSLDSTYNYGYTF
CDR3 DNA: TGTGCCAGCAGTTTAGACAGCACCTATAACTATGGCTACACCTTC

D gene: -
V gene: TRBV11-2
clone size: -
J gene: TRBJ1-2
CDR3 protein: CASSHIGGGGYTF
CDR3 DNA: TGTGCCAGCAGCCACATAGGCGGGGGAGGCTACACCTTC

D gene: -
V gene: TRBV9
clone size: -
J gene: TRBJ1-6
CDR3 protein: CASSMDTGHNSPLHF
CDR3 DNA: TGTGCCAGCAGCATGGACACGGGTCATAATTCACCCCTCCACTTT

D gene: TRBD1
V gene: TRBV12-3/TRBV12-4
clone size: -
J gene: TRBJ1-2
CDR3 protein: CASSSGQGAGYTF
CDR3 DNA: TGTGCCAGCAGTTCCGGACAGGGGGCTGGCTACACCTTC

D gene: -
V gene: TRBV5-6
clone size: once
J gene: TRBJ1-5
CDR3 protein: CASSSGQRRPQHF
CDR3 DNA: TGTGCCAGCAGCTCCGGACAGAGGCGGCCCCAGCATTTT

D gene: TRBD1
V gene: TRBV30
clone size: few
J gene: TRBJ1-4
CDR3 protein: CAWSARQGGEKLFF
CDR3 DNA: TGTGCCTGGAGTGCAAGACAGGGGGGAGAAAAACTGTTTTTT

D gene: TRBD2
V gene: TRBV2
clone size: -
J gene: TRBJ2-2
CDR3 protein: CASRPGLVLNTGELFF
CDR3 DNA: TGTGCCAGCAGACCGGGACTAGTGTTGAACACCGGGGAGCTGTTTTTT

D gene: -
V gene: TRBV28
clone size: -
J gene: TRBJ1-3
CDR3 protein: CASSFASSGSGNTIYF
CDR3 DNA: TGTGCCAGCAGTTTCGCCTCCAGCGGGTCCGGAAACACCATATATTTT

D gene: TRBD1
V gene: TRBV19
clone size: -
J gene: TRBJ2-5
CDR3 protein: CATTDRGETQYF
CDR3 DNA: TGTGCCACTACAGACAGGGGAGAGACCCAGTACTTC

D gene: -
V gene: TRBV7-2
clone size: few
J gene: TRBJ1-2
CDR3 protein: CASSLRGEGGYTF
CDR3 DNA: TGTGCCAGCAGCCTGCGGGGGGAAGGTGGCTACACCTTC

D gene: -
V gene: TRBV6-2/TRBV6-3
clone size: -
J gene: TRBJ2-5
CDR3 protein: CASSFVGGDEETQYF
CDR3 DNA: TGTGCCAGCAGTTTTGTAGGGGGAGACGAAGAGACCCAGTACTTC

D gene: -
V gene: TRBV28
clone size: -
J gene: TRBJ1-6
CDR3 protein: CASRFQYNSPLHF
CDR3 DNA: TGTGCCAGCCGTTTCCAGTATAATTCACCCCTCCACTTT